The 10 T cell receptor beta chains below were found in one sample sequenced in a study of identical twins. From the 5' RACE reads, TCRdb called clonotypes with MiXCR, one entry per CDR3 protein. The repertoire holds about 890,000 distinct CDR3 sequences, approximately 13% seen once, with roughly 1.5% in the top ten. These records were also assigned to another study, of yellow fever vaccine responses in identical twins.

The sequenced material came from PBMCs. These receptors all stem from a woman under 30 in good health.

The chain combines TRBV20-1 with TRBJ2-1; D not certain. V was trimmed by 3 bases and J by 2 bases, leaving 11 bases between them. This CDR3 is built from 14 residues. Germline CDR1 DFQATT, CDR2 SNEGSKA (reference sequence). The CDR3 loop is CSASQVFTYNEQFF. In DNA form, the CDR3 reads TGCAGTGCTAGCCAGGTATTCACCTACAATGAGCAGTTCTTC.

This clonotype was found a few times. J is TRBJ1-1 and V is TRBV19; 12 bases are shared with TRBD1. There are 15 residues in the CDR3. Germline V gene lookup returns CDR1 LNHDA and CDR2 SQIVND (reference sequence). Trimming cost V 5 bases and J 6 bases; bases outside gene matches: 7. In DNA form, the CDR3 reads TGTGCCAGTAGTTGGGACAGGGGGCCCCAATCTGAAGCTTTCTTT. Residues: CASSWDRGPQSEAFF.

This clonotype was seen more than once but under ten times. The chain is built from TRBV5-6 and TRBJ2-7; weak D call: TRBD2 (5 bases). This CDR3 spans 15 amino acids. Germline V gene data show CDR1 as SGHDT and CDR2 as YYEEEE. The V gene lost 4 bases and the J gene lost 4 bases, with 18 bases spanning the gap. The CDR3 is CASSPGERRRYEQYV. Written as DNA, the CDR3 is TGTGCCAGCAGCCCTGGGGAGAGACGAAGGTACGAGCAGTACGTC.

The chain links TRBV20-1 to TRBJ2-5; D call uncertain. The CDR3 runs to 12 residues. Looked up from germline, CDR1 is DFQATT and CDR2 is SNEGSKA (reference sequence). The V and J ends lost 3 bases and 2 bases respectively, with 7 bases between them. Here the CDR3 reads CSASFLQETQYF. CDR3 DNA sequence: TGCAGTGCTAGTTTTCTACAAGAGACCCAGTACTTC.

This clonotype was picked up a small number of times. This sequence joins TRBV6-6 and TRBJ1-2; the match to TRBD1 covers 9 bases. V was pared by 5 bases and J by 6 bases, with 4 bases of the junction left unmatched. The CDR3 totals 13 residues. CDR1 and CDR2 (germline): MNHNY, SVGAGI (reference sequence). The CDR3 region has the DNA TGTGCCAGCAGTCCCGACAGGGGGAATGGCTACACCTTC. Protein sequence: CASSPDRGNGYTF.

This clonotype showed up just a few times. This chain uses TRBV7-8 with TRBJ2-2; D uncertain. V shed 1 base and J shed 0 bases, with 9 bases lying between them. The CDR3 extends over 16 amino acids. Germline assignment: CDR1 SGHVS and CDR2 FQNEAQ. The DNA for the CDR3 is TGTGCCAGCAGCTTAGTGGGCCTTTCGAACACCGGGGAGCTGTTTTTT. It encodes CASSLVGLSNTGELFF.

This clonotype was counted only a few times. The chain carries TRBV20-1 and TRBJ1-1; D unresolved. V was trimmed by 5 bases and J by 1 base, leaving 14 bases between them. Germline assignment: CDR1 DFQATT and CDR2 SNEGSKA (reference sequence). This CDR3 spans 14 amino acids. Written as DNA, the CDR3 is TGCAGTGCTCTTGGATACATCGGGAACACTGAAGCTTTCTTT. Translating it yields CSALGYIGNTEAFF.

This clonotype came up a few times. The chain combines TRBV20-1 with TRBJ2-1, with TRBD2 identical over 7 bases. Germline-derived CDR1 and CDR2 are DFQATT and SNEGSKA (reference sequence). This CDR3 is built from 13 residues. V gave up 5 bases and J gave up 9 bases; unmatched junction bases: 10. The CDR3 nucleotides are TGCAGTGCTTCCCTAGCGGCCTTTAGTGAGCAGTTCTTC. Amino acid sequence: CSASLAAFSEQFF.

This clonotype was counted between two and nine times. The genes are TRBV24-1 and TRBJ2-7; 9 bases line up with TRBD1. Looked up from germline, CDR1 is KGHDR and CDR2 is SFDVKD. Trimming at V came to 9 bases and at J to 3 bases, leaving 8 bases not matched to a gene. The CDR3 covers 14 residues. The CDR3 coding sequence is TGTGCCACCGGACAGGGGACCCCCTTCTACGAGCAGTACGTC. Protein sequence: CATGQGTPFYEQYV.

In its sample, this clonotype was seen many times. The J gene is TRBJ2-3, the V gene TRBV25-1, with a possible D match to TRBD1 (5 bases). Trimming removed 1 base from V and 4 bases from J, with 9 bases in between. CDR1 is MGHDK and CDR2 is SYGVNS in the germline V gene. The CDR3 is 14 residues long. The CDR3, as DNA: TGTGCCAGCAGTGAATCTGACAGACCAGATACGCAGTATTTT. Its translation: CASSESDRPDTQYF.